The 13 T cell receptor beta chains below come from one sample, sequenced in a study of Ad26.COV2.S vaccination and SARS-CoV-2 variants. Described treatment: roughly 20 received Ad26.COV2.S at low or high dose, single or two shots; about five received placebo; per-sample allocation not given. Sampling was performed 63 days after the first vaccine or placebo injection. The data were produced by immunoSEQ multiplex PCR, yet TCRdb's version contains in-frame clones alone and is incomplete. The sample has 300,000 to 350,000 clones, about 88% seen once. The specimen comprised peripheral blood, sampled in a trial of Ad26.COV2.S vaccine versus placebo. These receptors originate from a person between 18 and 65 years old who received the Ad26.COV2.S COVID-19 vaccine or a placebo.

This clone occurred a few times. V gene TRBV4-2 combines with J gene TRBJ2-3, with TRBD2 matching 7 bases. The trim removed 0 bases at V and 5 bases at J, leaving 8 bases unmatched. CDR3 size: 16 residues. Germline-derived CDR1 and CDR2 are LGHNA and YNFKEQ. As DNA, the CDR3 is TGTGCCAGCAGCCAAGAGGGGACCACGGGGGGAGATACGCAGTATTTT. This codes for CASSQEGTTGGDTQYF.

This chain joins TRBV11-2 and TRBJ2-7; D not resolved. CDR1 and CDR2 from the germline V gene are SGHAT and FQNNGV. Deletions cut 2 bases from V and 4 bases from J, with 3 bases between. CDR3 length equals 11 residues. The CDR3 protein is CASSLQYEQYF. In nucleotides, the CDR3 is TGTGCCAGCAGCTTACAATACGAGCAGTACTTC.

V gene TRBV6-4 combines with J gene TRBJ1-6; D remains unclear. This CDR3 region has 13 residues. The germline CDR1 and CDR2 sequences are MRHNA and SNTAGT. V shed 6 bases and J shed 7 bases, with 10 bases lying between them. CDR3 sequence reads: CASSQTYNSPLHF. The CDR3 nucleotides read TGTGCCAGCAGCCAGACATACAATTCACCCCTCCACTTT.

The chain is built from TRBV19 and TRBJ1-1, with 10 bases matching TRBD1. This CDR3 comprises 15 residues. The J segment lost 6 bases and the V segment lost 8 bases, leaving 12 bases of the junction unmatched. From germline, CDR1 is LNHDA and CDR2 SQIVND (reference sequence). The CDR3 DNA sequence: TGTGCCAGTCGGGAGGACAGGGGGATTATGGCTGAAGCTTTCTTT. Amino acids: CASREDRGIMAEAFF.

The V call is TRBV10-3, the J call TRBJ2-2, with D possibly TRBD1 on 5 matching bases. The CDR3 spans 15 residues. In germline, CDR1 is ENHRY, CDR2 SYGVKD. Trimming took 6 bases from V and 2 from J, leaving 13 bases between them. Here the CDR3 reads CAISLRQSNTGELFF. CDR3 coding DNA: TGTGCCATCAGCCTGAGACAGAGTAACACCGGGGAGCTGTTTTTT.

The chain employs TRBV7-3 and TRBJ2-3, with D hard to call. The CDR3 totals 13 residues. CDR1 is SGHTA, CDR2 FQGTGA, per germline. The V end was cut by 4 bases, the J end by 2 bases, with 7 bases between. The CDR3: CASSSSNTDTQYF. CDR3 bases: TGTGCCAGCAGCTCCTCGAACACAGATACGCAGTATTTT.

This rearrangement joins TRBV19 to TRBJ1-2; maybe TRBD1 (5 bases). This CDR3 region has 15 residues. The V end lost 7 bases, the J end lost 4 bases, and 19 bases lay between the germline ends. Germline assignment: CDR1 LNHDA and CDR2 SQIVND (reference sequence). This CDR3 reads CASTLGTGGIYGYTF. The CDR3 bases are TGTGCCAGTACCCTCGGCACCGGGGGTATCTATGGCTACACCTTC.

V and J are TRBV9 and TRBJ2-7; TRBD1 agrees at 7 bases. V was clipped by 2 bases and J by 6 bases; unmatched bases: 5. This CDR3 is 13 amino acids long. Germline values: CDR1 SGDLS, CDR2 YYNGEE. The CDR3: CASSVNRGAEQYF. The CDR3 DNA reads as TGTGCCAGCAGCGTGAACAGGGGAGCCGAGCAGTACTTC.

The chain employs TRBV27 and TRBJ2-1, with 7 bases lining up with TRBD2. The CDR3 runs to 15 residues. V shed 5 bases and J 1 base; nucleotides not matched to a gene: 5. Germline values: CDR1 MNHEY, CDR2 SMNVEV (reference sequence). The DNA for the CDR3 is TGTGCCAGCAGTCCGAGCGGGAATTCCTACAATGAGCAGTTCTTC. This codes for CASSPSGNSYNEQFF.

The rearrangement links TRBV7-2 to TRBJ1-2, with 10 bases matching TRBD1. Germline V CDR1 and CDR2: SGHTA, FQGNSA. With V trimmed by 5 bases and J by 5 bases, 5 bases remained unmatched. The CDR3 spans 14 residues. CDR3 sequence (DNA): TGTGCCAGCAGCGTAGGACAGGGGGAGTATGGCTACACCTTC. It translates to CASSVGQGEYGYTF.

The chain is built from TRBV29-1 and TRBJ1-4, with a weak D call TRBD1 (6 bases). The CDR3 sequence is 12 residues long. The germline CDR1 and CDR2 sequences are SQVTM and ANQGSEA. The V end was cut by 6 bases, the J end by 6 bases, with 11 bases between. The CDR3 region is CSVRNRDEKLFF. CDR3 coding DNA: TGCAGCGTCCGAAACAGGGATGAAAAACTGTTTTTT.

The rearrangement joins TRBV12-3 or TRBV12-4 to TRBJ2-5; D remains unclear. CDR3 size: 13 residues. The germline V and J ends were trimmed by 3 bases and 2 bases, with 7 bases remaining between them. CDR3 amino acids: CASSFKGQETQYF. In nucleotides, the CDR3 is TGTGCCAGCAGTTTTAAGGGTCAAGAGACCCAGTACTTC.

This clone appeared a single time. The chain combines TRBV19 with TRBJ2-7; D is undetermined. CDR3 length: 14 residues. The V end lost 5 bases, the J end lost 5 bases, and 16 bases lay between the germline ends. The V gene's germline CDR1 is LNHDA and CDR2 SQIVND (reference sequence). The CDR3 loop reads CASSLQAGMDEQYF. The DNA of the CDR3 is TGTGCCAGTAGTCTCCAGGCAGGAATGGACGAGCAGTACTTC.